The present TCR beta chain was sequenced within a study of shared clonotypes between healthy human individuals. For each subset, genomic DNA was distributed in equal portions over several immunoSEQ plates. Per sorted-subset replicate PCR, input was approximately 0.2 ug DNA, representing roughly 29,000 T cell genomes. Some clones are missing from TCRdb's copy, which holds only in-frame ones; the method was immunoSEQ multiplex PCR. This repertoire shows just over 2,000,000 clones, around 96% found once; its top ten account for 0.85% to 1.3%. Positive CCR7 selection of CD45RO-negative cells yielded the naive CD8 cells, and terminally differentiated effector memory CD45RA+ cells were excluded. The germline V gene has CDR1 SGHDT and CDR2 YYEEEE. The CDR3 loop spans 15 amino acids. V shed 2 bases and J shed 1 base, with 13 bases lying between them.

The sequenced sample consisted of naive CD8+ T cells sorted from blood. The receptor's source is a man between 18 and 29 years old in good health. The chain is built from TRBV5-6 and TRBJ2-7, with D possibly matching TRBD1 (5 bases). CDR3 sequence: CASSFLGRASYEQYF. The CDR3 nucleotides read TGTGCCAGCAGCTTTCTCGGCAGGGCGTCCTACGAGCAGTACTTC.